These 30 T cell receptor beta chains originate from one sample sequenced in a study of T cell responses to AZD1222 COVID-19 vaccine (dated by TCRdb to the early 2020s). Libraries were prepared through the immunoSEQ multiplex PCR assay. TCRdb mirrors the immuneACCESS table, restricted to in-frame sequences. Some clones are absent from its copies; in checked studies, under half trace to an unresolved V gene, and the reason for the others is unknown. This sample is represented by about 110,000 clones; roughly 90% of them were singletons. Of the sample, about 5% falls within the top ten clones. The time point label, read with the paper, signifies: baseline before first vaccination. The sample was peripheral blood, taken on day 0 of AZD1222 vaccination. These receptors originate from an adult in good health.

This clone was detected only once. The chain carries TRBV9 and TRBJ2-7; D is perhaps TRBD1 (7 bases). V was clipped by 0 bases and J by 0 bases, with 16 bases between them. The CDR3 is made up of 17 amino acids. The V gene's germline CDR1 is SGDLS and CDR2 YYNGEE. The DNA of the CDR3 is TGTGCCAGCAGCGTAGCGGGGGACAGCTCAAGCTCCTACGAGCAGTACTTC. Amino acid sequence: CASSVAGDSSSSYEQYF.

The rearrangement links TRBV11-3 to TRBJ2-3; no clear D gene. The CDR3 runs 14 residues. Germline lookup yields CDR1 SGHNT and CDR2 YENEEA. V lost 1 base to trimming and J lost 2 bases, with 7 bases between them. The CDR3 region has the DNA TGTGCCAGCAGCTTAGCGAGGACCACAGATACGCAGTATTTT. It yields the protein CASSLARTTDTQYF.

This chain uses TRBV5-1 with TRBJ2-1, with D perhaps TRBD1 or TRBD2 (6 bases each). Trimming took off 6 bases at V and 6 bases at J, with 13 bases between the two ends. The length of the CDR3 is 13 residues. Germline lookup yields CDR1 SGHRS and CDR2 YFSETQ. CDR3 in amino acids: CASTIGGGNEQFF. The CDR3 nucleotides are TGCGCCAGCACTATAGGAGGGGGCAATGAGCAGTTCTTC.

As regards this clone: Other DNA sequences in this specimen translate into the identical CDR3. The rearrangement uses TRBV18 and TRBJ2-7; D is unresolved. Germline V lookup: CDR1 KGHSH, CDR2 LQKENI. The CDR3 runs 13 residues. V lost 0 bases to trimming and J lost 0 bases, with 3 bases between them. The DNA for the CDR3 is TGTGCCAGCTCACCACCGAGCTCCTACGAGCAGTACTTC. It is translated as CASSPPSSYEQYF.

V usage is TRBV18 and J usage is TRBJ1-1; D possibly corresponds to TRBD1 (6 bases). Deletions cut 8 bases from V and 4 bases from J, with 17 bases between. From germline, CDR1 is KGHSH and CDR2 LQKENI. The CDR3 has 14 residues. In nucleotides, the CDR3 is TGTGCCAGCGGCGAACAGGGCCAGGGCACTGAAGCTTTCTTT. It is translated as CASGEQGQGTEAFF.

This rearrangement joins TRBV20-1 to TRBJ1-1, with a tentative D call TRBD1 (6 bases). Germline CDR1 and CDR2: DFQATT and SNEGSKA (reference sequence). The CDR3 totals 13 residues. Deletions cut 3 bases from V and 0 bases from J, with 8 bases between. CDR3 residues: CSASGQMNTEAFF. The DNA for the CDR3 is TGCAGTGCTAGTGGACAGATGAACACTGAAGCTTTCTTT.

As for this clone: Other DNA sequences within the sample encode an identical CDR3. The V gene is TRBV28, the J gene TRBJ1-4; D perhaps matches TRBD1 (6 bases). Trimming shortened V by 9 bases and J by 5 bases, and 13 bases separated the two germline ends. The CDR3 extends over 13 amino acids. Germline V gene sequence: CDR1 MDHEN, CDR2 SYDVKM. In nucleotides, the CDR3 is TGTGCCAGTACAGGGCGGCCCAATGAAAAACTGTTTTTT. Encoded protein: CASTGRPNEKLFF.

There are a few counts of this clone. V usage is TRBV10-1 and J usage is TRBJ2-1; 9 bases line up with TRBD2. The germline gives CDR1 WNHNN, CDR2 SYGVQD (reference sequence). The CDR3 loop spans 15 amino acids. V dropped 4 bases and J dropped 5; count of bases not matched to a gene: 6. CDR3: CASSALLAGDNEQFF. In DNA form, the CDR3 reads TGCGCCAGCAGTGCCCTTTTAGCGGGAGACAATGAGCAGTTCTTC.

The gene calls are TRBV9 and TRBJ1-4, with D uncertain. CDR3 length: 12 residues. In germline, CDR1 is SGDLS, CDR2 YYNGEE. Trimming removed 2 bases at V and 10 bases at J, with 9 bases between. Here the CDR3 DNA reads TGTGCCAGCAGCGTCTGGGGAGGAAAACTGTTTTTT. Protein product: CASSVWGGKLFF. Drawing the rest from reference TRBV9 and TRBJ1-4, the complete variable domain is DSGVTQTPKHLITATGQRVTLRCSPRSGDLSVYWYQQSLDQGLQFLIQYYNGEERAKGNILERFSAQQFPDLHSELNLSSLELGDSALYFCASSVWGGKLFFGSGTQLSVL.

A single count supports this clone. This chain uses TRBV9 with TRBJ1-3, with D unresolved. The V end was cut by 0 bases, the J end by 0 bases, with 10 bases between. This CDR3 has 16 residues. Germline CDR1 SGDLS, CDR2 YYNGEE. DNA of the CDR3: TGTGCCAGCAGCGTAGAGGTCATACCCTCTGGAAACACCATATATTTT. This gives the protein CASSVEVIPSGNTIYF. Drawing the rest from reference TRBV9 and TRBJ1-3, the complete variable domain is DSGVTQTPKHLITATGQRVTLRCSPRSGDLSVYWYQQSLDQGLQFLIQYYNGEERAKGNILERFSAQQFPDLHSELNLSSLELGDSALYFCASSVEVIPSGNTIYFGEGSWLTVV.

This clone was seen once. Here the CDR3 DNA reads TGTGCCAGCAGCCAAGAGTCCGAAAAACTGTTTTTT. It yields the protein CASSQESEKLFF. The chain links TRBV4-2 to TRBJ1-4, with D unresolved. Germline V gives CDR1 LGHNA, CDR2 YNFKEQ. V lost 0 bases and J 8 bases, leaving 4 bases between the germline ends. The CDR3 runs to 12 residues.

The chain couples TRBV30 to TRBJ1-2; weak D call: TRBD1 (6 bases). Germline loops: CDR1 GTSNPN, CDR2 SVGIG (reference sequence). V lost 0 bases, J lost 10 bases, and 12 bases lay in between. The CDR3 spans 12 residues. CDR3 amino acids: CAWSVRRGTYTF. The CDR3 coding sequence is TGTGCCTGGAGTGTACGGAGGGGGACCTACACCTTC.

This clone was counted once. The chain carries TRBV9 and TRBJ1-1, with D unresolved. The CDR3 covers 14 residues. Germline V gene sequence: CDR1 SGDLS, CDR2 YYNGEE. V lost 0 bases and J 5 bases, leaving 11 bases between the germline ends. This CDR3 is CASSVAQASTEAFF. In DNA, the CDR3 is TGTGCCAGCAGCGTAGCTCAGGCTTCTACTGAAGCTTTCTTT.

The chain combines TRBV20-1 with TRBJ2-5, with 7 bases identical to TRBD1. In germline, CDR1 is DFQATT, CDR2 SNEGSKA (reference sequence). This CDR3 spans 14 amino acids. With V trimmed by 3 bases and J by 2 bases, 6 bases remained unmatched. The CDR3 nucleotides are TGCAGTGCTAGTTCGGGACAGACTCAAGAGACCCAGTACTTC. Protein: CSASSGQTQETQYF.

The J gene is TRBJ1-1, the V gene TRBV4-1, with D perhaps matching TRBD1 (6 bases). Trimming removed 0 bases at V and 2 bases at J, with 13 bases between. Germline assignment: CDR1 MGHRA and CDR2 YSYEKL. CDR3 length equals 16 residues. CDR3 in DNA: TGCGCCAGCAGCCAAGAGGTCTGGGGGGCTAACACTGAAGCTTTCTTT. Its protein is CASSQEVWGANTEAFF.

This chain joins TRBV7-2 and TRBJ2-3, with 8 bases identical to TRBD2. This CDR3 is built from 12 residues. Germline trimming cut 5 bases from V and 11 bases from J; bases unmatched to any gene: 6. Germline CDR1 SGHTA, CDR2 FQGNSA. Here the CDR3 DNA reads TGTGCCAGCAGCCCGGGACTAGAGAAGCAGTATTTT. Protein sequence: CASSPGLEKQYF.

The rearrangement joins TRBV10-1 to TRBJ2-3; tentative D call: TRBD2 (6 bases). Trimming shortened V by 3 bases and J by 4 bases, and 8 bases separated the two germline ends. There are 13 residues in the CDR3. In germline, CDR1 is WNHNN, CDR2 SYGVQD (reference sequence). The CDR3 sequence is CASSDGEADTQYF. The CDR3 nucleotides are TGCGCCAGCAGTGATGGGGAGGCAGATACGCAGTATTTT.

The chain combines TRBV10-2 with TRBJ2-1, with 10 bases that match TRBD2. Germline CDR1 and CDR2: WSHSY and SAAADI. Trimming at V came to 6 bases and at J to 4 bases, leaving 3 bases not matched to a gene. The CDR3 totals 14 residues. CDR3 bases: TGCGCCAGCAGCACTAGCGGGACATACAATGAGCAGTTCTTC. Its translation: CASSTSGTYNEQFF.

This clone has only a few counts. The V and J genes are TRBV10-1 and TRBJ2-1; no definite D call. The CDR3 consists of 14 residues. V was pared by 0 bases and J by 7 bases, with 10 bases between. Germline V gene data show CDR1 as WNHNN and CDR2 as SYGVQD (reference sequence). The CDR3 protein is CASSESGSFNEQFF. CDR3 in DNA: TGCGCCAGCAGTGAGTCGGGAAGCTTTAATGAGCAGTTCTTC.

The rearrangement links TRBV4-3 to TRBJ1-2, with TRBD1 identical over 8 bases. V lost 1 base to trimming and J lost 4 bases; unmatched junction nucleotides: 8. The germline V gene encodes CDR1 LGHNA and CDR2 YSLEER. This CDR3 has 16 amino acids. CDR3 sequence: CASSQGPSQGGYGYTF. CDR3 coding DNA: TGCGCCAGCAGCCAAGGACCATCACAGGGGGGCTATGGCTACACCTTC.

The rearrangement joins TRBV7-2 to TRBJ1-1; the D is unclear. V was clipped by 1 base and J by 7 bases, with 13 bases between them. CDR3 size: 14 residues. The germline gives CDR1 SGHTA, CDR2 FQGNSA. CDR3 nucleotides: TGTGCCAGCAGCTTAGGGGGTTCCGGGGTTGAAGCTTTCTTT. It is translated as CASSLGGSGVEAFF.

The chain carries TRBV4-1 and TRBJ1-2; the D gene is possibly TRBD1 (6 bases). CDR1 is MGHRA, CDR2 YSYEKL, per germline. The length of the CDR3 is 13 residues. The V end was cut by 2 bases, the J end by 4 bases, with 8 bases between. In DNA form, the CDR3 reads TGCGCCAGCAGCCAACAGGGGCTCTATGGCTACACCTTC. Translation: CASSQQGLYGYTF.

In this sample, this clone turned up a few times. V is TRBV7-3 and J is TRBJ2-2; weak D call: TRBD2 (5 bases). Germline-derived CDR1 and CDR2 are SGHTA and FQGTGA. V lost 5 bases and J lost 6, with 16 bases in between. The CDR3 runs to 15 residues. DNA of the CDR3: TGTGCCAGCAGCCAAGAGGTGGGAGTGGCCGGGGAGCTGTTTTTT. As protein: CASSQEVGVAGELFF.

The chain joins TRBV9 to TRBJ1-1; TRBD1 aligns across 9 bases. Germline CDR1 and CDR2: SGDLS and YYNGEE. This CDR3 is built from 15 residues. The J segment lost 1 base and the V segment lost 4 bases, leaving 5 bases of the junction unmatched. The CDR3 loop reads CASSKGQGPNTEAFF. The CDR3 region has the DNA TGTGCCAGCAGCAAGGGACAGGGCCCGAACACTGAAGCTTTCTTT.

The chain employs TRBV9 and TRBJ1-1; D call uncertain. V dropped 0 bases and J dropped 7 bases, with 13 bases sitting between them. This CDR3 spans 14 amino acids. Germline V gives CDR1 SGDLS, CDR2 YYNGEE. CDR3 amino acids: CASSVEGQGIEAFF. The CDR3 bases are TGTGCCAGCAGCGTAGAAGGTCAAGGGATTGAAGCTTTCTTT.

The chain employs TRBV27 and TRBJ1-1; 7 bases are shared with TRBD1. This CDR3 region has 15 residues. Trimming cost V 7 bases and J 1 base; bases outside gene matches: 9. The V gene's germline CDR1 is MNHEY and CDR2 SMNVEV (reference sequence). This chain's CDR3 is CASNEGGRQNTEAFF. Here the CDR3 DNA reads TGTGCCAGCAACGAAGGGGGCAGACAGAACACTGAAGCTTTCTTT.

The chain recombines TRBV15 with TRBJ2-7; D might be TRBD2 (5 bases). Deletions cut 0 bases from V and 3 bases from J, with 6 bases between. The CDR3 is made up of 13 amino acids. The germline V gene encodes CDR1 LNHNV and CDR2 YYDKDF (reference sequence). CDR3 region: CATSREGGYEQYF. Here the CDR3 DNA reads TGTGCCACCAGCAGAGAAGGAGGCTACGAGCAGTACTTC.

The genes are TRBV7-9 and TRBJ2-1; TRBD1 might be the D (6 bases). Per the germline V gene, CDR1 is SEHNR and CDR2 is FQNEAQ (reference sequence). V was shortened by 2 bases and J by 4 bases, with 9 bases between the two germline ends. The CDR3 is 14 amino acids. This chain's CDR3 is CASSLRDTYNEQFF. The CDR3 bases are TGTGCCAGCAGCTTACGGGACACATACAATGAGCAGTTCTTC.

The chain combines TRBV9 with TRBJ2-1; D may be TRBD2 (5 bases). This CDR3 has 13 residues. V was pared by 5 bases and J by 8 bases, with 14 bases between. Germline values: CDR1 SGDLS, CDR2 YYNGEE. The CDR3 DNA sequence: TGTGCCAGCAGTACTAGGATTAGTTATGAGCAGTTCTTC. Amino acid sequence: CASSTRISYEQFF.

The rearrangement links TRBV2 to TRBJ1-6; TRBD1 agrees at 8 bases. This CDR3 region has 19 residues. Germline CDR1 reads SNHLY; CDR2 reads FYNNEI. The V and J ends lost 4 bases and 0 bases, in that order; junction bases with no gene match: 11. This chain's CDR3 is CASSGQGARGSSYNSPLHF. In DNA, the CDR3 is TGTGCCAGCAGTGGCCAGGGGGCGCGGGGTAGCTCCTATAATTCACCCCTCCACTTT. Full variable domain (rest looked up from reference TRBV2 and TRBJ1-6): EPEVTQTPSHQVTQMGQEVILRCVPISNHLYFYWYRQILGQKVEFLVSFYNNEISEKSEIFDDQFSVERPDGSNFTLKIRSTKLEDSAMYFCASSGQGARGSSYNSPLHFGNGTRLTVT.